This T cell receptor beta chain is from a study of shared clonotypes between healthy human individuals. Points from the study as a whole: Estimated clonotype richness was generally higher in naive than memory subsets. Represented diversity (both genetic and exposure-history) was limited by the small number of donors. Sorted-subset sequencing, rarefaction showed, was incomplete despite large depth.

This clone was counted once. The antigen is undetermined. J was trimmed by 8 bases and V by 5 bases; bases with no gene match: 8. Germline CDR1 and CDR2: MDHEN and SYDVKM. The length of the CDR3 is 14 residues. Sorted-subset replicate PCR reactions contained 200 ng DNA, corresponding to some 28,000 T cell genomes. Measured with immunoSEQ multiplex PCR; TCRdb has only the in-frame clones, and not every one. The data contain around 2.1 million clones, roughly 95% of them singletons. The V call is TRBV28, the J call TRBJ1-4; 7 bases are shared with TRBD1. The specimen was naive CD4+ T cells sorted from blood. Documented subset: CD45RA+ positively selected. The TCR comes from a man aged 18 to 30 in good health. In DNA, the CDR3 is TGTGCCAGCAGTGGGACAGTTCTGGGAGAAAAACTGTTTTTT. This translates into CASSGTVLGEKLFF.